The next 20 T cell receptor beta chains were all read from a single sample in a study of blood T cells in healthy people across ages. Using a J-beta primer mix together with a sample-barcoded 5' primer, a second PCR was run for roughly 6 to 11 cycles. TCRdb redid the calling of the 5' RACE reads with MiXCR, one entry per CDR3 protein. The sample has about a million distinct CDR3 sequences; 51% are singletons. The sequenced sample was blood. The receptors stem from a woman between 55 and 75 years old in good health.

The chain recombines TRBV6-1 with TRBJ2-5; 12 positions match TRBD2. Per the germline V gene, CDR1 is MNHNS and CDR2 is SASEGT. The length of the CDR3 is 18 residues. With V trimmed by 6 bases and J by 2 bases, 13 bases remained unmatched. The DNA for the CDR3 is TGTGCCAGCAGCGACCCGGGACTAGCGGGCCGATCGCAAGAGACCCAGTACTTC. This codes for CASSDPGLAGRSQETQYF.

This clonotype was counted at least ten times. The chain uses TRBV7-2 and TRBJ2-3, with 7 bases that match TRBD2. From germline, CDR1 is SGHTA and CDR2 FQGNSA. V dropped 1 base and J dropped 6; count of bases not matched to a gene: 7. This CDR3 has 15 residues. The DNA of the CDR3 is TGTGCCAGCAGCTTAGTGGCGGGAGCGGGGGATACGCAGTATTTT. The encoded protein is CASSLVAGAGDTQYF.

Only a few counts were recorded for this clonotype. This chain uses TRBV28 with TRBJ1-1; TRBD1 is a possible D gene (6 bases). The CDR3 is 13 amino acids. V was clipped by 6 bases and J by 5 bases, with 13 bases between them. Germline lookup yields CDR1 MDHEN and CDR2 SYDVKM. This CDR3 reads CASSLARGTEAFF. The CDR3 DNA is TGTGCCAGCAGCCTCGCTAGGGGGACTGAAGCTTTCTTT.

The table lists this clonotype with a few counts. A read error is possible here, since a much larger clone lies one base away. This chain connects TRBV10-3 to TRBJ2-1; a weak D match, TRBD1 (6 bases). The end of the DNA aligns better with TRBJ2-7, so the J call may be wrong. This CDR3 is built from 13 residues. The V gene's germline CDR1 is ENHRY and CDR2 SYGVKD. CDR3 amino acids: CAIRTGTHNEQYF. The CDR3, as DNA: TGTGCCATCAGAACAGGGACCCACAATGAGCAGTACTTC.

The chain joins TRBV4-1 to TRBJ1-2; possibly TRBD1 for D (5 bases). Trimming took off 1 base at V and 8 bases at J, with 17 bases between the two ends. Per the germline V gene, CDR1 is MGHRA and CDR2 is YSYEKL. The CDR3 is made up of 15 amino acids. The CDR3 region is CASSQVRDLGRGYTF. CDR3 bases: TGCGCCAGCAGCCAAGTTCGGGACCTCGGAAGGGGCTACACCTTC.

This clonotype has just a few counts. The CDR3 region is CATSRDLPNQSETQYF. Here the CDR3 DNA reads TGTGCCACCAGCAGAGATCTACCAAATCAATCAGAGACCCAGTACTTC. The genes are TRBV15 and TRBJ2-7; D ambiguous. The J call may be incorrect, as the DNA end agrees better with TRBJ2-5. Germline V CDR1 and CDR2: LNHNV, YYDKDF (reference sequence). The CDR3 has 16 amino acids.

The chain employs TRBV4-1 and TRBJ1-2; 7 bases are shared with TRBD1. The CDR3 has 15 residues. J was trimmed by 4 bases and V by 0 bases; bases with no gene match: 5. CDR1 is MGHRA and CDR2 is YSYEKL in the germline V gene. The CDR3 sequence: CASSQEGQRAYGYTF. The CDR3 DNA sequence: TGCGCCAGCAGCCAAGAGGGACAGCGGGCCTATGGCTACACCTTC.

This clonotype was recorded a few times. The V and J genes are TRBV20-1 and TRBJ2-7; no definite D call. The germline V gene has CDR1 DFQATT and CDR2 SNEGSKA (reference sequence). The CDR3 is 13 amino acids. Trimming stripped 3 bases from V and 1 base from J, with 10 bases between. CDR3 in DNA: TGCAGTGCTAGTACGGAGCCATCCTACGAGCAGTACTTC. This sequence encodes CSASTEPSYEQYF.

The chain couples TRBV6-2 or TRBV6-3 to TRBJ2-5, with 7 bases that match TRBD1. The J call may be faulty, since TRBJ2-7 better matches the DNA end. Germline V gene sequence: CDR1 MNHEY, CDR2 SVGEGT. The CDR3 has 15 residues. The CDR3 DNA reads TGTGCCAGCAGTTACTCGGTGACAGGGCCCCACGAGCAGTACTTC. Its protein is CASSYSVTGPHEQYF.

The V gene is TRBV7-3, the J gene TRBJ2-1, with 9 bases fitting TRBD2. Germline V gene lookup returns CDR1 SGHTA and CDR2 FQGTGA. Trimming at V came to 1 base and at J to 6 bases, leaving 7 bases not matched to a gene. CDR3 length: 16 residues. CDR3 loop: CASSLKGLAAGNEQFF. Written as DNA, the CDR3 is TGTGCCAGCAGCTTAAAGGGACTAGCTGCGGGCAATGAGCAGTTCTTC.

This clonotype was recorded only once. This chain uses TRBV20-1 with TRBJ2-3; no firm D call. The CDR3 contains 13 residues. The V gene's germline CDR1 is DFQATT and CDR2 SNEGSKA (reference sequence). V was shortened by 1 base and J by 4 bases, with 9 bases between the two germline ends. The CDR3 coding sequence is TGCAGTGCTAGAGCCACCGCGGCAGATACGCAGTATTTT. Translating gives CSARATAADTQYF.

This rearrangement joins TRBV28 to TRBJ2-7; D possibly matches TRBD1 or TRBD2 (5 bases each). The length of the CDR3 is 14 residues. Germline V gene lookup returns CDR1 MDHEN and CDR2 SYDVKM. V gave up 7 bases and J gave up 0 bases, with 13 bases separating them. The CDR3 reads CASTRGPYSYEQYF. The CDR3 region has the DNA TGTGCCAGCACGAGGGGCCCTTACTCCTACGAGCAGTACTTC.

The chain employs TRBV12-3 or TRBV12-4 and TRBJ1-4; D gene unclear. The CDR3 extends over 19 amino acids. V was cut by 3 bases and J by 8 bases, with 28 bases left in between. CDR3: CASSFLAADYRYRGEKLFF. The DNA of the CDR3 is TGTGCCAGCAGTTTCCTGGCAGCGGACTACCGTTATCGTGGCGAAAAACTGTTTTTT.

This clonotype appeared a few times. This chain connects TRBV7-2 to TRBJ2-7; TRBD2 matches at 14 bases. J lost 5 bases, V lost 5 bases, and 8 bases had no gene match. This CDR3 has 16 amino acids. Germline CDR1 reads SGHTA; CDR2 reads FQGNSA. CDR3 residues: CASSRGLAGGLNEQYF. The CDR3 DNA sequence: TGTGCCAGCAGCAGAGGACTAGCGGGAGGCCTGAACGAGCAGTACTTC.

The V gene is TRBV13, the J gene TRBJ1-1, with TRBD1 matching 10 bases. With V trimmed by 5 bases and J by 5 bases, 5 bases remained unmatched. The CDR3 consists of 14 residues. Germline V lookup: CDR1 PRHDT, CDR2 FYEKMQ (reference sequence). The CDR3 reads CASSRGQGLTEAFF. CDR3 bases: TGTGCCAGCAGCCGGGGACAGGGGTTAACTGAAGCTTTCTTT.

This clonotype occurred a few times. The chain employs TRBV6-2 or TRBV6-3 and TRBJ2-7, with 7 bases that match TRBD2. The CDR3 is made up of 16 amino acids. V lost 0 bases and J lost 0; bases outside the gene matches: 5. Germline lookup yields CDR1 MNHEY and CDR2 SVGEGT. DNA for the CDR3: TGTGCCAGCAGTTACTCGCGGGAGAACTCCTCCTACGAGCAGTACTTC. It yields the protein CASSYSRENSSYEQYF.

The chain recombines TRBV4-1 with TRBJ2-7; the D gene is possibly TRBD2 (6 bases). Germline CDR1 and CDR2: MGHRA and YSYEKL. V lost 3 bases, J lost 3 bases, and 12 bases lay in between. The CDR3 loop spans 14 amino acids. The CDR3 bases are TGCGCCAGCAGCCAGACGCGGGGAAACTACGAGCAGTACTTC. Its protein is CASSQTRGNYEQYF.

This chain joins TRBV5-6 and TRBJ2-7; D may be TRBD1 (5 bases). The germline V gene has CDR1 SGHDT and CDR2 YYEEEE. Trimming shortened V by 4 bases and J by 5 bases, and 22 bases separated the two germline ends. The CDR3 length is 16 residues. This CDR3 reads CASSLRVSQGSHEQYF. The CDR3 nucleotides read TGTGCCAGCAGCCTCCGTGTCAGCCAGGGATCCCACGAGCAGTACTTC.

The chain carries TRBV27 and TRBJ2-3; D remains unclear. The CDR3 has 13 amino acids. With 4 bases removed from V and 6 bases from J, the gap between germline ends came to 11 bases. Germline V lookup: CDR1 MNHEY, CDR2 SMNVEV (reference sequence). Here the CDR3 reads CASSWILGDTQYF. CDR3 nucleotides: TGTGCCAGCAGTTGGATCCTTGGTGATACGCAGTATTTT.

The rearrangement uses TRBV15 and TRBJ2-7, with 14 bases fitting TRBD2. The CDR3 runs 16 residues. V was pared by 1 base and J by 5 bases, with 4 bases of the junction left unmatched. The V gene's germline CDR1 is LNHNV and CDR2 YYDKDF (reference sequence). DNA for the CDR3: TGTGCCACCAGCAGAGTTGGGACTAGCGGGAGTCACGAGCAGTACTTC. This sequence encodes CATSRVGTSGSHEQYF.